These 5 T cell receptor beta chains were all obtained from the same sample, sequenced in a study of cytomegalovirus exposure and HLA in healthy donors. The PCR was carried out with 60 Vbeta primers and 13 Jbeta primers. TCRdb's table, derived via immunoSEQ multiplex PCR, lists solely in-frame clones and lacks some. The sample shows about 130,000 clones, less than 10% of them seen only once. The sample comprised PBMCs. The receptor source for this set is a man aged 45-60 years in good health and CMV-seronegative.

The chain combines TRBV5-8 with TRBJ2-7; TRBD2 aligns across 7 bases. The CDR3 runs to 13 residues. Trimming cost V 4 bases and J 2 bases; bases outside gene matches: 3. CDR1 is SGHTS, CDR2 YDEGEE, per germline. The CDR3 nucleotides are TGTGCCAGCAGCCTAGCGGATACCTACGAGCAGTACTTC. Protein product: CASSLADTYEQYF.

This clone has a handful of counts. This chain connects TRBV11-3 to TRBJ2-1; D possibly corresponds to TRBD1 (5 bases). The CDR3 runs to 13 residues. The germline V and J ends were trimmed by 5 bases and 3 bases, with 8 bases remaining between them. Germline loops: CDR1 SGHNT, CDR2 YENEEA. CDR3 sequence: CASSQGDYNEQFF. The CDR3 nucleotides read TGTGCCAGCAGCCAGGGCGACTACAATGAGCAGTTCTTC.

This clone has just a few counts. This chain connects TRBV19 to TRBJ1-5; D ambiguous. Germline CDR1 is LNHDA and CDR2 is SQIVND (reference sequence). This CDR3 has 15 residues. V lost 1 base and J lost 9, with 16 bases in between. The CDR3 loop reads CASSIVPHFNGPQHF. The CDR3 DNA reads TGTGCCAGTAGTATAGTACCGCACTTCAATGGGCCCCAGCATTTT.

This chain uses TRBV6-6 with TRBJ2-7; 9 bases are a match to TRBD1. Germline CDR1 and CDR2: MNHNY and SVGAGI (reference sequence). This CDR3 region has 13 residues. Trimming removed 8 bases from V and 3 bases from J; junction bases left unmatched: 5. The CDR3 DNA sequence: TGTGCCAGCCTTCGGGACAGGGACTACGAGCAGTACTTC. Its protein is CASLRDRDYEQYF.

For the CDR3, the DNA is TGTGCCAGCTCTACAGGGGTGTACACTGAAGCTTTCTTT. Translation: CASSTGVYTEAFF. This chain uses TRBV2 with TRBJ1-1, with TRBD1 matching over 7 bases. Germline assignment: CDR1 SNHLY and CDR2 FYNNEI. This CDR3 comprises 13 residues. Trimming cost V 8 bases and J 3 bases; bases outside gene matches: 6.